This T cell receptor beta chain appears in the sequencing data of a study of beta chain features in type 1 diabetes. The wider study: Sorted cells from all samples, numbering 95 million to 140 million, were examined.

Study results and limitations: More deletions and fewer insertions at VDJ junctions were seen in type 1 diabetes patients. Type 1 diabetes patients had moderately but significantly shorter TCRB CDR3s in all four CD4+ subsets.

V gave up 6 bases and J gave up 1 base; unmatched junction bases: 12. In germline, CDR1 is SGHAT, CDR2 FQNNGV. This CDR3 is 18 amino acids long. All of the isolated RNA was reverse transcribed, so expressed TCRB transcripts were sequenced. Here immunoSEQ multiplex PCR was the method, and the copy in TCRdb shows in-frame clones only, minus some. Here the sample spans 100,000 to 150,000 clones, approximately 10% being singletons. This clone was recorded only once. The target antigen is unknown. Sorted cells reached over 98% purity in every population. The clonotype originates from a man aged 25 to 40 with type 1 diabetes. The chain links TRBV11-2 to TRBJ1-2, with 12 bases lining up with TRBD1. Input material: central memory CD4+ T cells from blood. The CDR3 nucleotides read TGTGCCAGCAGAAAACCGGGACAGGGGGCTCTTTTTAACTATGGCTACACCTTC. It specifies CASRKPGQGALFNYGYTF.